A selection of T cell receptor beta chains follows, all from one sample in a study of T cell responses to AZD1222 COVID-19 vaccine. TCRdb keeps only in-frame clones here, not all; method: immunoSEQ multiplex PCR. The sample yields under 150,000 clones, roughly 92% seen once. The specimen comprised peripheral blood, sampled 28 days after the second AZD1222 dose. Every receptor here comes from an adult who received the AZD1222 COVID-19 vaccine. CDR3s include the opening cysteine and the closing phenylalanine or tryptophan. Each record gives: clone size, J gene, D gene, V gene, CDR3 DNA, CDR3 protein. A D gene is named only where the DNA matches it firmly. Some rows mark clone size as missing; the rest say once, few, many or name a class of expanded clone.

. TRBJ2-1 TRBD2 TRBV4-1 TGCGCCAGCAGCCTTATCGGTGGACTAGCGGGTTCCTACAATGAGCAGTTCTTC CASSLIGGLAGSYNEQFF
. TRBJ1-4 . TRBV9 TGTGCCAGCAGCGCGACAGCAACTAATGAAAAACTGTTTTTT CASSATATNEKLFF
. TRBJ1-6 . TRBV6-5 TGTGCCAGCGGCCGGACCTCCTATAATTCACCCCTCCACTTT CASGRTSYNSPLHF
. TRBJ2-1 . TRBV5-4 TGTGCCAGCAGCTGGGGACTCCCCTCCTACAATGAGCAGTTCTTC CASSWGLPSYNEQFF
. TRBJ1-6 . TRBV11-3 TGTGCCAGCAGCTTTCACGATAAAGCACCCCTCCACTTT CASSFHDKAPLHF
. TRBJ1-2 TRBD1 TRBV2 TGTGCCAGCAGAATTACAGGGGGCTTACGAGGGTATGGCTACACCTTC CASRITGGLRGYGYTF
few TRBJ1-2 . TRBV29-1 TGCAGCGTTGAACGGCGGCCGTACCGCTACACCTTC CSVERRPYRYTF
. TRBJ2-7 . TRBV29-1 TGCAGCGTTCGGACGTCCGAGCAGTACTTC CSVRTSEQYF
. TRBJ1-2 . TRBV7-3 TGTGCCAGCAGCTTAGGGGAAGGCTATGGCTACACCTTC CASSLGEGYGYTF
. TRBJ2-1 . TRBV19 TGTGCCAGTAGTATCTACAATGAGCAGTTCTTC CASSIYNEQFF
once TRBJ1-3 . TRBV7-9 TGTGCCAGCAGCTTTCCCTACGGGACTGGAAACACCATATATTTT CASSFPYGTGNTIYF
once TRBJ1-5 TRBD1 TRBV19 TGTGCCAGTAGTGGTACAGGGGGCAATCAGCCCCAGCATTTT CASSGTGGNQPQHF
. TRBJ1-1 . TRBV28 TGTGCCAGCAGGTCGTTTCCGAACACTGAAGCTTTCTTT CASRSFPNTEAFF
. TRBJ1-1 . TRBV30 TGTGCCGGACGTCGAGGGGTAGCTTTCTTT CAGRRGVAFF
. TRBJ1-6 . TRBV6-2/TRBV6-3 TGTGCCAGCAGCGAAAGCTCCTATAATTCACCCCTCCACTTT CASSESSYNSPLHF
once TRBJ2-3 . TRBV24-1 TGTGCCACCAGTGAACCAGGGTTGAGCACAGATACGCAGTATTTT CATSEPGLSTDTQYF
. TRBJ1-1 . TRBV6-6 TGTGCCAGCAGTTACCCTGGGACGGGAAACACTGAAGCTTTCTTT CASSYPGTGNTEAFF
. TRBJ1-4 TRBD1 TRBV5-1 TGCGCCAGCAGCTTGGGTTCAGGGGGCGGAATCGAAAAACTGTTTTTT CASSLGSGGGIEKLFF
. TRBJ1-4 . TRBV5-4 TGTGCCAGCAGCTTCGGGGGAACTAGTAATGAAAAACTGTTTTTT CASSFGGTSNEKLFF
. TRBJ1-5 . TRBV19 TGTGCCAGTAGTCCGGGGGGAAATCAGCCCCAGCATTTT CASSPGGNQPQHF
. TRBJ2-3 . TRBV5-4 TGTGCCAGCAGTTTTCGACCCAGCACAGATACGCAGTATTTT CASSFRPSTDTQYF
. TRBJ2-5 . TRBV2 TGTGCCAGCAGAGTGGAGACCCAGTACTTC CASRVETQYF
. TRBJ1-1 . TRBV5-4 TGTGCCAGCAGCTTGAACACTGAAGCTTTCTTT CASSLNTEAFF
medium-sized TRBJ2-1 . TRBV6-6 TGTGCCAGCAGTTACCGGGACTACAATGAGCAGTTCTTC CASSYRDYNEQFF
. TRBJ1-5 . TRBV27 TGTGCCAGCAGTTTAAATCGGTTACCTAGCAATCAGCCCCAGCATTTT CASSLNRLPSNQPQHF
. TRBJ1-3 . TRBV6-5 TGTGCCAGCAGTATCGGTCCGAGCTCTGGAAACACCATATATTTT CASSIGPSSGNTIYF
. TRBJ1-5 . TRBV4-1 TGCGCCAGCAGCCAAGTTGACGGAGGGCAGCCCCAGCATTTT CASSQVDGGQPQHF
. TRBJ1-1 . TRBV7-9 TGTGCCAGCAGCTCCGTACAGTACACTGAAGCTTTCTTT CASSSVQYTEAFF
. TRBJ1-6 TRBD1 TRBV28 TGTGCCAGCAGGGCGGGACAGGGGTTGTATAATTCACCCCTCCACTTT CASRAGQGLYNSPLHF
once TRBJ1-1 . TRBV4-3 TGCGCCAGCAGCCAAGCACCGACGAACACTGAAGCTTTCTTT CASSQAPTNTEAFF
. TRBJ2-3 . TRBV29-1 TGCAGCGTTGAAGGTTTTAACGCAGATACGCAGTATTTT CSVEGFNADTQYF
. TRBJ2-2 TRBD2 TRBV30 TGTGCCTGGAGTGTTAGAACTAGCGGGGGGGCGGTCGAGGAGCTGTTTTTT CAWSVRTSGGAVEELFF
few TRBJ1-2 . TRBV5-1 TGCGCCAGCAGCTCCTACGGGACCGAGCGTAACTATGGCTACACCTTC CASSSYGTERNYGYTF
. TRBJ1-4 . TRBV6-5 TGTGCCAGCACCAGGACAGTTAATGAAAAACTGTTTTTT CASTRTVNEKLFF
. TRBJ1-3 . TRBV3-1/TRBV3-2 TGTGCCAGCAGCCAAGATAGAGTATATGGAAACACCATATATTTT CASSQDRVYGNTIYF
. TRBJ1-5 . TRBV15 TGTGCCACCAGCAGAGATCCCAATCAGCCCCAGCATTTT CATSRDPNQPQHF
. TRBJ2-3 . TRBV7-9 TGTGCCAGCAGCCGGGACGTTCGGTGGAGCGGTCATACGCAGTATTTT CASSRDVRWSGHTQYF
. TRBJ2-1 . TRBV27 TGTGCCAGCAGTCAACCCTACAATGAGCAGTTCTTC CASSQPYNEQFF
. TRBJ1-2 TRBD1 TRBV7-9 TGTGCCACCACCCCCACCGGAAAGATGTCCCGGGACAGGGGTTTTAACTATGGCTACACCTTC CATTPTGKMSRDRGFNYGYTF
. TRBJ2-5 . TRBV3-1/TRBV3-2 TGTGCCAGCAGTCCCTCTACCCAAGAGACCCAGTACTTC CASSPSTQETQYF
. TRBJ2-5 . TRBV5-1 TGCGCCAGCAGCTTATTGCCTAGGGGAGAGACCCAGTACTTC CASSLLPRGETQYF
. TRBJ2-2 . TRBV7-8 TGTGCCAGCAGCTTATGGAGGACCGGGGAGCTGTTTTTT CASSLWRTGELFF
. TRBJ2-1 . TRBV5-1 TGCGCCAGCAGCTTATCTACGCATTACAATGAGCAGTTCTTC CASSLSTHYNEQFF
. TRBJ1-1 . TRBV29-1 TGCAGCGTTGTACTCCGTGGACAGTTGAACACTGAAGCTTTCTTT CSVVLRGQLNTEAFF
. TRBJ1-1 . TRBV10-3 TGTGCCATCAGTGAGTTATTGGTACGTTCGAACACTGAAGCTTTCTTT CAISELLVRSNTEAFF
many TRBJ1-2 . TRBV29-1 TGCAGCGTTGAAGATGGGGCTAACTATGGCTACACCTTC CSVEDGANYGYTF
once TRBJ1-2 TRBD1 TRBV18 TGTGCCAGCTCACCGATGGAGGGGGCGTCTGGCTACACCTTC CASSPMEGASGYTF
. TRBJ1-3 . TRBV28 TGTGCCAGCAGCTGGCTTACTACAGGGACTGGAAACACCATATATTTT CASSWLTTGTGNTIYF
. TRBJ2-1 TRBD2 TRBV10-3 TGTGCCATCGGCGCGGGAGGGTACAATGAGCAGTTCTTC CAIGAGGYNEQFF
. TRBJ1-1 . TRBV30 TGTGCCTGGAGTGAGGGGGGCAGCATGAACACTGAAGCTTTCTTT CAWSEGGSMNTEAFF
. TRBJ2-5 . TRBV19 TGTGCCAGTAGTATACAGGGTTGGGAGACCCAGTACTTC CASSIQGWETQYF
. TRBJ1-5 . TRBV30 TGTGCCTGGAGCGCAGGTAGCAATCAGCCCCAGCATTTT CAWSAGSNQPQHF